This T cell receptor (beta chain) was profiled in a study of blood T cell repertoires in COVID-19. Looking at the study overall: Collection of acute and convalescent COVID-19 samples took place in the United States, Italy and Spain.

Cohort assignment relied on participant-reported clinical history. Cohort 3 recovery required two negative PCRs, clearance, or symptom resolution. In the study's own analysis: Quantification of nucleated cells was approximated via reference gene primer amplification. Assay used: immunoSEQ multiplex PCR; TCRdb lists only in-frame clones, some missing. That table furnishes V, J and clone size, whereas the DNA furnished D and trimming. The sample yields roughly 330,000 clones, 80% to 90% seen once. This CDR3 comprises 15 residues. Germline CDR1 is SGHRS and CDR2 is YFSETQ. After removal of 0 bases from V and 8 bases from J, the junction contained 8 bases not matched to a gene.

The clonotype was recovered from a woman aged 25 to 45 who had recovered from COVID-19. Sequenced sample: PBMCs or T cells enriched from blood (not recorded which). V gene TRBV5-1 combines with J gene TRBJ1-1, with 9 bases matching TRBD1. The CDR3 loop reads CASSLAGTGNIEAFF. The CDR3 DNA sequence: TGCGCCAGCAGCTTGGCCGGGACAGGGAATATAGAAGCTTTCTTT.